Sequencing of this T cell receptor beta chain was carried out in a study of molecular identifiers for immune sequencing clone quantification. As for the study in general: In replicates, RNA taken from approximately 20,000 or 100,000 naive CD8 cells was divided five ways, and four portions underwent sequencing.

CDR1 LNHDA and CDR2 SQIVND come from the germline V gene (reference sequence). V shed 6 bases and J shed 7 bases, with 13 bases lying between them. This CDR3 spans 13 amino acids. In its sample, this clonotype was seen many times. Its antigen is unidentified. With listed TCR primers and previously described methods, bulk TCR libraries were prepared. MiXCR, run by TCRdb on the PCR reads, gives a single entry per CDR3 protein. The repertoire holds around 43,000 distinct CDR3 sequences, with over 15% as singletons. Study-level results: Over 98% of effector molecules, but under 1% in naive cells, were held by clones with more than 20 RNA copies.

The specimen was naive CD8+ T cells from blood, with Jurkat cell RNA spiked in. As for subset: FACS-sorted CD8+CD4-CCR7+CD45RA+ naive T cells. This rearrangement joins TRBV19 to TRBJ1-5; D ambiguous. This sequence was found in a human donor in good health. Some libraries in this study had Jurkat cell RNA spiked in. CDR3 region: CASSDTTRQPQHF. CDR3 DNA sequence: TGTGCCAGTAGCGACACGACTAGGCAGCCCCAGCATTTT. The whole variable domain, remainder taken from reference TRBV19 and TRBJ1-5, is DGGITQSPKYLFRKEGQNVTLSCEQNLNHDAMYWYRQDPGQGLRLIYYSQIVNDFQKGDIAEGYSVSREKKESFPLTVTSAQKNPTAFYLCASSDTTRQPQHFGDGTRLSIL.